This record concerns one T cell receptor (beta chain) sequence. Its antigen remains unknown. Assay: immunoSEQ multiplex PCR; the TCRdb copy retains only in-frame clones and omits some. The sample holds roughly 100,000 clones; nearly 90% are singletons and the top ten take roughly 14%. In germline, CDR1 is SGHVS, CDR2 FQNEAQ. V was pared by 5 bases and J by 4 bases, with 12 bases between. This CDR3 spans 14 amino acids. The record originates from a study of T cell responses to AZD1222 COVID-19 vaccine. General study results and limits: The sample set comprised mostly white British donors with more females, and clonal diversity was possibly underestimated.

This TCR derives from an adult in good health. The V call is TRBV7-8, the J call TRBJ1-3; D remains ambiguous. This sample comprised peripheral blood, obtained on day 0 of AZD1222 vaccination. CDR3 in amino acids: CASSRDPPGNTIYF. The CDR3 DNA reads TGTGCCAGCAGCCGAGACCCACCCGGAAACACCATATATTTT.